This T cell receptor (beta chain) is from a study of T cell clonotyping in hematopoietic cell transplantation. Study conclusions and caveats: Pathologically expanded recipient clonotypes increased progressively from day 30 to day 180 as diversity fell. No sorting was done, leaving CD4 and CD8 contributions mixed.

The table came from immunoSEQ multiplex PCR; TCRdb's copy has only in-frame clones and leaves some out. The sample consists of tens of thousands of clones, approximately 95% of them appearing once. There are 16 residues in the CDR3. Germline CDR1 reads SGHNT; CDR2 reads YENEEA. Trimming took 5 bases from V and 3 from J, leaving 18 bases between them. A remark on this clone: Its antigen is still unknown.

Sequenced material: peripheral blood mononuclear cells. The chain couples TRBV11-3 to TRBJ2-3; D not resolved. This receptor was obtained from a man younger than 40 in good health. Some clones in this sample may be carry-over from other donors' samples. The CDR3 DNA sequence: TGTGCCAGCAGCCCCCTAGGAAGTCCCGGTACAGATACGCAGTATTTT. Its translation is CASSPLGSPGTDTQYF.